These 20 T cell receptor beta chains share one sample of origin, sequenced in a study of blood T cell repertoires in COVID-19. This table comes from immunoSEQ multiplex PCR, and its TCRdb copy is limited to in-frame clones, with some not included. The sample carries roughly 38,000 clones, 85% recorded once. The sequencing input was peripheral blood. These receptor sequences come from a man aged 45 to 65 with active COVID-19.

This chain uses TRBV12-3 or TRBV12-4 with TRBJ2-5; D unclear. Trimming cost V 6 bases and J 1 base, with 6 bases left between them. The CDR3 loop spans 12 amino acids. The DNA for the CDR3 is TGTGCCAGCAGCTCTATCCAAGAGACCCAGTACTTC. As protein: CASSSIQETQYF.

The DNA for the CDR3 is TGTGCCAGCAGTACTGACAATGAGCAGTTCTTC. It specifies CASSTDNEQFF. The chain employs TRBV7-8 and TRBJ2-1, with D hard to call. From germline, CDR1 is SGHVS and CDR2 FQNEAQ. The CDR3 covers 11 residues. The V end lost 6 bases, the J end lost 5 bases, and 5 bases lay between the germline ends.

This chain links TRBV2 with TRBJ1-5; D remains ambiguous. This CDR3 is 13 amino acids long. Germline CDR1 SNHLY, CDR2 FYNNEI. The ends were cut back, 7 bases at V and 1 base at J, with 8 bases in the middle. The CDR3 bases are TGTGCCAGCATGCGCGTAAGCAATCAGCCCCAGCATTTT. This gives the protein CASMRVSNQPQHF.

This clone has only one observation. This sequence joins TRBV19 and TRBJ2-7; D is ambiguous. The CDR3 has 14 amino acids. The V gene's germline CDR1 is LNHDA and CDR2 SQIVND (reference sequence). V lost 4 bases to trimming and J lost 2 bases, with 12 bases between them. The CDR3 protein is CASSRSGLTYEQYF. CDR3 bases: TGTGCCAGTAGTAGGTCAGGCCTAACCTACGAGCAGTACTTC.

This sequence joins TRBV6-5 and TRBJ2-1, with TRBD2 matching 8 bases. The CDR3 contains 15 residues. Germline CDR1 MNHEY, CDR2 SVGAGI. The J segment lost 6 bases and the V segment lost 1 base, leaving 5 bases of the junction unmatched. The CDR3 loop is CASSYLVGLANEQFF. The DNA of the CDR3 is TGTGCCAGCAGTTACTTGGTCGGACTAGCCAATGAGCAGTTCTTC.

The rearrangement links TRBV5-4 to TRBJ2-7, with TRBD2 matching 11 bases. Trimming cost V 1 base and J 0 bases; bases outside gene matches: 6. Germline CDR1 is SGHNT and CDR2 is YYREEE (reference sequence). This CDR3 comprises 17 residues. The CDR3 protein is CASSLKLTSGGSYEQYF. CDR3 sequence (DNA): TGTGCCAGCAGCTTGAAACTTACTAGCGGGGGCTCCTACGAGCAGTACTTC.

V is TRBV18 and J is TRBJ2-7, with D perhaps matching TRBD2 (5 bases). The CDR3 runs 13 residues. The germline V gene has CDR1 KGHSH and CDR2 LQKENI. The V end was cut by 2 bases, the J end by 6 bases, with 11 bases between. The DNA for the CDR3 is TGTGCCAGCTCACCAGGCGAGGGAACCGAGCAGTACTTC. It yields the protein CASSPGEGTEQYF.

The chain uses TRBV7-8 and TRBJ2-1, with 10 positions matching TRBD2. The germline V gene has CDR1 SGHVS and CDR2 FQNEAQ. After removal of 5 bases from V and 0 bases from J, the junction contained 4 bases not matched to a gene. The CDR3 runs 16 residues. CDR3 residues: CASSELAGVSYNEQFF. CDR3 in DNA: TGTGCCAGCAGCGAGCTAGCGGGGGTCTCCTACAATGAGCAGTTCTTC.

The rearrangement links TRBV11-1 to TRBJ2-7; D is unresolved. Deletions cut 4 bases from V and 0 bases from J, with 10 bases between. The germline gives CDR1 SGHAT, CDR2 FQDESV (reference sequence). The CDR3 spans 14 residues. CDR3 sequence: CASSSTHSSYEQYF. The DNA of the CDR3 is TGTGCCAGCAGCTCAACCCACTCCTCCTACGAGCAGTACTTC. The variable domain in full, completed from reference TRBV11-1 and TRBJ2-7, reads EAEVAQSPRYKITEKSQAVAFWCDPISGHATLYWYRQILGQGPELLVQFQDESVVDDSQLPKDRFSAERLKGVDSTLKIQPAELGDSAMYLCASSSTHSSYEQYFGPGTRLTVT.

The sample holds one count of this clone. V and J are TRBV7-9 and TRBJ2-6; 10 positions match TRBD1. This CDR3 is built from 20 residues. Per the germline V gene, CDR1 is SEHNR and CDR2 is FQNEAQ (reference sequence). After removal of 5 bases from V and 0 bases from J, the junction contained 13 bases not matched to a gene. CDR3 amino acids: CASSTPSIGDRGSGANVLTF. The CDR3 DNA reads as TGTGCCAGCAGCACGCCCTCGATTGGGGACAGGGGCTCTGGGGCCAACGTCCTGACTTTC. Full variable domain (remainder filled in from reference TRBV7-9 and TRBJ2-6): DTGVSQNPRHKITKRGQNVTFRCDPISEHNRLYWYRQTLGQGPEFLTYFQNEAQLEKSRLLSDRFSAERPKGSFSTLEIQRTEQGDSAMYLCASSTPSIGDRGSGANVLTFGAGSRLTVL.

This chain links TRBV5-4 with TRBJ1-6; 7 bases agree with TRBD1. This CDR3 region has 15 residues. After removal of 4 bases from V and 5 bases from J, the junction contained 6 bases not matched to a gene. Germline V gene lookup returns CDR1 SGHNT and CDR2 YYREEE (reference sequence). CDR3 residues: CASSADRAHNSPLHF. The CDR3 DNA is TGTGCCAGCAGCGCCGACAGGGCGCATAATTCACCCCTCCACTTT. Combining the CDR3 with reference TRBV5-4 and TRBJ1-6 gives the whole variable domain ETGVTQSPTHLIKTRGQQVTLRCSSQSGHNTVSWYQQALGQGPQFIFQYYREEENGRGNFPPRFSGLQFPNYSSELNVNALELDDSALYLCASSADRAHNSPLHFGNGTRLTVT.

The chain is built from TRBV18 and TRBJ1-1; D is possibly TRBD1 (6 bases). This CDR3 region has 14 residues. V was trimmed by 6 bases and J by 1 base, leaving 12 bases between them. The germline V gene has CDR1 KGHSH and CDR2 LQKENI. CDR3 loop: CASSRGAGNTEAFF. The CDR3 DNA is TGTGCCAGCTCCAGGGGCGCAGGGAACACTGAAGCTTTCTTT.

This clone showed up just once. The V call is TRBV9, the J call TRBJ1-2; 7 nucleotides agree with TRBD1. CDR1 is SGDLS, CDR2 YYNGEE, per germline. J was trimmed by 8 bases and V by 4 bases; bases with no gene match: 14. This CDR3 region has 15 residues. CDR3 coding DNA: TGTGCCAGCAGCTTCTCTCCTTCAGGGGGAGCCGGCTACACCTTC. This translates into CASSFSPSGGAGYTF.

In nucleotides, the CDR3 is TGCGCCAGCAGCCCTGGACAGGGGGCGGCAGATACGCAGTATTTT. It is translated as CASSPGQGAADTQYF. V and J are TRBV5-1 and TRBJ2-3; TRBD1 matches at 11 bases. Germline V gene lookup returns CDR1 SGHRS and CDR2 YFSETQ. Germline trimming cut 4 bases from V and 4 bases from J; bases unmatched to any gene: 5. The CDR3 totals 15 residues.

The chain combines TRBV7-9 with TRBJ2-3; 9 positions agree with TRBD1. The germline CDR1 and CDR2 sequences are SEHNR and FQNEAQ (reference sequence). The trim removed 5 bases at V and 4 bases at J, leaving 4 bases unmatched. The CDR3 contains 14 residues. DNA for the CDR3: TGTGCCAGCAGCGGGGGACAGGGTCCAGATACGCAGTATTTT. Protein sequence: CASSGGQGPDTQYF.

The CDR3 bases are TGTGCCAGCAGCGTAGGAGGGACAGACTCCTACGAGCAGTACTTC. Encoded protein: CASSVGGTDSYEQYF. The chain is built from TRBV9 and TRBJ2-7, with TRBD1 identical over 7 bases. The CDR3 covers 15 residues. Germline CDR1 and CDR2: SGDLS and YYNGEE. Trimming at V came to 0 bases and at J to 0 bases, leaving 3 bases not matched to a gene. The whole variable domain, filled in from reference TRBV9 and TRBJ2-7, reads DSGVTQTPKHLITATGQRVTLRCSPRSGDLSVYWYQQSLDQGLQFLIQYYNGEERAKGNILERFSAQQFPDLHSELNLSSLELGDSALYFCASSVGGTDSYEQYFGPGTRLTVT.

V is TRBV4-3 and J is TRBJ2-7; TRBD1 aligns across 9 bases. The germline gives CDR1 LGHNA, CDR2 YSLEER. The CDR3 length is 18 residues. After removal of 3 bases from V and 7 bases from J, the junction contained 19 bases not matched to a gene. CDR3 sequence reads: CASSQGSGLRTGEEEQYF. The CDR3 DNA reads TGCGCCAGCAGCCAGGGTTCGGGGCTAAGGACAGGGGAGGAAGAGCAGTACTTC.

The V and J genes are TRBV7-2 and TRBJ1-5; D is possibly TRBD1 (5 bases). The V gene's germline CDR1 is SGHTA and CDR2 FQGNSA. V was clipped by 2 bases and J by 9 bases, with 14 bases between them. CDR3 size: 14 residues. This CDR3 is CASSLSRGMRPQHF. The DNA for the CDR3 is TGTGCCAGCAGCTTATCGCGGGGGATGCGGCCCCAGCATTTT.

The chain links TRBV7-8 to TRBJ2-1, with 7 bases aligning to TRBD1. CDR1 is SGHVS and CDR2 is FQNEAQ in the germline V gene. V trimming: 4 bases; J trimming: 12 bases; junction bases outside the gene matches: 9. The CDR3 length is 13 residues. The CDR3 loop reads CASSSRTGIGQFF. CDR3 nucleotide sequence: TGTGCCAGCAGCTCCCGGACAGGAATTGGGCAGTTCTTC. The full variable domain, completed using reference TRBV7-8 and TRBJ2-1, is GAGVSQSPRYKVAKRGQDVALRCDPISGHVSLFWYQQALGQGPEFLTYFQNEAQLDKSGLPSDRFFAERPEGSVSTLKIQRTQQEDSAVYLCASSSRTGIGQFFGPGTRLTVL.

The chain combines TRBV6-2 or TRBV6-3 with TRBJ1-5; TRBD1 matches 8 bases. Germline V CDR1 and CDR2: MNHEY, SVGEGT. V was pared by 0 bases and J by 1 base, with 5 bases of the junction left unmatched. The CDR3 is made up of 17 amino acids. Here the CDR3 reads CASSYSGQALSNQPQHF. The CDR3 nucleotides read TGTGCCAGCAGTTACTCGGGACAGGCTTTAAGCAATCAGCCCCAGCATTTT.